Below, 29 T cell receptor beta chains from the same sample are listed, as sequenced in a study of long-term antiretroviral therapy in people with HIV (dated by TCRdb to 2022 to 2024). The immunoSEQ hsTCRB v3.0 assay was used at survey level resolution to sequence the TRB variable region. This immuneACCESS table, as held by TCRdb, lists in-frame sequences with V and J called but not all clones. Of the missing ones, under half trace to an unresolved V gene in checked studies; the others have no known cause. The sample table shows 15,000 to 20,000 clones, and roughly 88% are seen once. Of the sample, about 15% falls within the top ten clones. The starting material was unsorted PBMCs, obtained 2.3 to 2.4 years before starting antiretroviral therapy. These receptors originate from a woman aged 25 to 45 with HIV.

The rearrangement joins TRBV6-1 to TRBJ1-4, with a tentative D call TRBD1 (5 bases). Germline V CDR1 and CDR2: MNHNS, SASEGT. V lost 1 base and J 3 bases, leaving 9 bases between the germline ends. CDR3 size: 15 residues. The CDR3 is CASSEGGASNEKLFF. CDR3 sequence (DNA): TGTGCCAGCAGTGAAGGAGGGGCGTCTAATGAAAAACTGTTTTTT.

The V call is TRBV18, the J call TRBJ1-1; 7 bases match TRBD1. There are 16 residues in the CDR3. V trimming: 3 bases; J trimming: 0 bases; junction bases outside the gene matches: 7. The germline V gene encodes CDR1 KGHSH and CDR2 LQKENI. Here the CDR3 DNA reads TGTGCCAGCTCACCGCGACAGGGTGGGATGAACACTGAAGCTTTCTTT. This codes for CASSPRQGGMNTEAFF.

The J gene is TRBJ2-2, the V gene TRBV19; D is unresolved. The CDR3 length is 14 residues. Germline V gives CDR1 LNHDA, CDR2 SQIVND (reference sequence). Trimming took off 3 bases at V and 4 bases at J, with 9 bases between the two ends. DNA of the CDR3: TGTGCCAGTAGTATGGGGTCACTCACCGGGGAGCTGTTTTTT. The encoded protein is CASSMGSLTGELFF.

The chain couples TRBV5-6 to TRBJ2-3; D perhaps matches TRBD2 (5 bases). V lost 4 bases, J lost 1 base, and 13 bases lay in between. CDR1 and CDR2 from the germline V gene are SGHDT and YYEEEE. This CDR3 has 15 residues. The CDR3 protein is CASSPVSGGTDTQYF. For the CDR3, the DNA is TGTGCCAGCAGCCCTGTGAGCGGAGGCACAGATACGCAGTATTTT.

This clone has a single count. The CDR3 loop is CASSQGLAGGYNEQFF. CDR3 coding DNA: TGCGCCAGCAGCCAAGGACTAGCGGGGGGGTACAATGAGCAGTTCTTC. The gene calls are TRBV4-3 and TRBJ2-1; 14 nucleotides line up with TRBD2. The V segment lost 1 base and the J segment 4 bases; nucleotides outside the gene matches: 0. Germline loops: CDR1 LGHNA, CDR2 YSLEER. The CDR3 length is 16 residues.

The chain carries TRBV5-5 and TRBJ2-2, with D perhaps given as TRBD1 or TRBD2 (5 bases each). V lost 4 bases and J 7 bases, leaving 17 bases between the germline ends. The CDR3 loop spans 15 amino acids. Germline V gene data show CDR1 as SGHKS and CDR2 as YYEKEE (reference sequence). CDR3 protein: CASSPPTGAGGELFF. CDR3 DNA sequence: TGTGCCAGCAGCCCTCCGACCGGGGCCGGCGGGGAGCTGTTTTTT.

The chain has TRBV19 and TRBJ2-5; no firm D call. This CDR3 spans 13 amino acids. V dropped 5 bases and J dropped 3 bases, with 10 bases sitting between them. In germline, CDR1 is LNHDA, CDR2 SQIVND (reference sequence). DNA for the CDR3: TGTGCCAGTAGTCCCCGGGCGGAAGAGACCCAGTACTTC. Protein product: CASSPRAEETQYF. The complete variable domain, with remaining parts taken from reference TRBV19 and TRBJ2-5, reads DGGITQSPKYLFRKEGQNVTLSCEQNLNHDAMYWYRQDPGQGLRLIYYSQIVNDFQKGDIAEGYSVSREKKESFPLTVTSAQKNPTAFYLCASSPRAEETQYFGPGTRLLVL.

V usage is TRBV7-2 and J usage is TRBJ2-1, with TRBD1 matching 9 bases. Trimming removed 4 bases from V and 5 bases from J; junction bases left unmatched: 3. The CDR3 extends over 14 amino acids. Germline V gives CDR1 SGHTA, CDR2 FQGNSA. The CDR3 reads CASSYRDRDNEQFF. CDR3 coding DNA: TGTGCCAGCAGCTACCGGGACAGGGACAATGAGCAGTTCTTC.

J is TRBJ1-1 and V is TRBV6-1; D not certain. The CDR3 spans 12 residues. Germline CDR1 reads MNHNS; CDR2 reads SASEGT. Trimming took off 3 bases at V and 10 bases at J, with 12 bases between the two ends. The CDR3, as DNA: TGTGCCAGCAGTGAGTGGGGTGAGGGAGCTTTCTTT. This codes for CASSEWGEGAFF.

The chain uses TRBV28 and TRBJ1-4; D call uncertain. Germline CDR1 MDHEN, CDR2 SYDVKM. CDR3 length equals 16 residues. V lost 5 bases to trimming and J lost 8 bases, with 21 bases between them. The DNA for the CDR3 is TGTGCCAGCAGTCCAGGAGGGATCCGGCGGGGAGAAAAACTGTTTTTT. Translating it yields CASSPGGIRRGEKLFF.

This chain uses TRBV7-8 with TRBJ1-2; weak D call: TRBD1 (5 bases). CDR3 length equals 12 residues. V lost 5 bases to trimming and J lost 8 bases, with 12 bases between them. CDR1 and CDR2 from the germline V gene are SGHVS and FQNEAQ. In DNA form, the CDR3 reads TGTGCCAGCAGCCGGGGGGATGTGGGCTACACCTTC. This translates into CASSRGDVGYTF.

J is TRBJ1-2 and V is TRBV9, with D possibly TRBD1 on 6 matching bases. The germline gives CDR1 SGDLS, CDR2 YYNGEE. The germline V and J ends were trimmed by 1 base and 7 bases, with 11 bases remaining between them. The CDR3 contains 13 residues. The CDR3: CASSVPGALGYTF. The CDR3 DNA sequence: TGTGCCAGCAGCGTACCAGGGGCGCTTGGCTACACCTTC.

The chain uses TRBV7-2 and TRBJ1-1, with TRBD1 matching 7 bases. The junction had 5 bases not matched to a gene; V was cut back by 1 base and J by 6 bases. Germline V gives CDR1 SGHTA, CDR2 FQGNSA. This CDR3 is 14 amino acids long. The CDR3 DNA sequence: TGTGCCAGCAGCTTAGTAGCAGGGGGGTCTGAAGCTTTCTTT. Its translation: CASSLVAGGSEAFF.

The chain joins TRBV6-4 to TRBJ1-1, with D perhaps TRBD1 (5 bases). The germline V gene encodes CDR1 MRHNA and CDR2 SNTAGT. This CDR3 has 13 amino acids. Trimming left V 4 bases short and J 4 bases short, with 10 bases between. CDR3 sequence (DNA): TGTGCCAGCAGTGTCCAGGGCGTCACTGAAGCTTTCTTT. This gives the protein CASSVQGVTEAFF.

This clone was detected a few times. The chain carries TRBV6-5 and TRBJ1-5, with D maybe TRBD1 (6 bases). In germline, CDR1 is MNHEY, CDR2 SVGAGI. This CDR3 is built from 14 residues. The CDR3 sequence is CATRGGLSNQPQHF. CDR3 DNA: TGTGCTACCCGTGGGGGGCTGAGCAATCAGCCCCAGCATTTT.

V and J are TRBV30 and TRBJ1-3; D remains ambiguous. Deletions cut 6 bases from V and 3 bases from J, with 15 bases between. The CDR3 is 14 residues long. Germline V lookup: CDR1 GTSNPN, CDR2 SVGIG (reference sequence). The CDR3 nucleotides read TGTGCCTGCTCAGGTTGGTCCCTTGGAAACACCATATATTTT. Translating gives CACSGWSLGNTIYF.

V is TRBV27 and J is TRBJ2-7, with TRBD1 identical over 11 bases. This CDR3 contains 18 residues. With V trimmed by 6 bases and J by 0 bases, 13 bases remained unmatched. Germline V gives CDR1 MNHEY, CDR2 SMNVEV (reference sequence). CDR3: CASRDRTGGGFRSYEQYF. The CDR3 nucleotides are TGTGCCAGCAGGGATAGGACAGGGGGCGGCTTCCGCTCCTACGAGCAGTACTTC.

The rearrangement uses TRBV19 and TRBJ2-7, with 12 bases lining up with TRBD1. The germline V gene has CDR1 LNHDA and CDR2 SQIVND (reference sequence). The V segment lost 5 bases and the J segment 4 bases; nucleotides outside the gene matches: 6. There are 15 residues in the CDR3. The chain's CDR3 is CASSPGTGGPYEQYF. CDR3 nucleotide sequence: TGTGCCAGTAGTCCAGGGACAGGGGGCCCTTACGAGCAGTACTTC.

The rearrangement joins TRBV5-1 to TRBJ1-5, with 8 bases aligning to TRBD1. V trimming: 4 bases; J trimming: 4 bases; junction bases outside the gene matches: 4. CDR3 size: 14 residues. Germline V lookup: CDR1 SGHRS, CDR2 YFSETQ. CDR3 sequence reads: CASSPGQGNQPQHF. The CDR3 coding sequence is TGCGCCAGCAGCCCCGGACAGGGAAATCAGCCCCAGCATTTT.

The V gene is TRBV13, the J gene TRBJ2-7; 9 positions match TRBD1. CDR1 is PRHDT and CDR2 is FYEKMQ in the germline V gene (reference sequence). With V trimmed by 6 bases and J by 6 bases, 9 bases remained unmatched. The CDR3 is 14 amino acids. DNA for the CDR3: TGTGCCAGCAGTAGGGGACAGGGAGACCGCGAGCAGTACTTC. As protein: CASSRGQGDREQYF.

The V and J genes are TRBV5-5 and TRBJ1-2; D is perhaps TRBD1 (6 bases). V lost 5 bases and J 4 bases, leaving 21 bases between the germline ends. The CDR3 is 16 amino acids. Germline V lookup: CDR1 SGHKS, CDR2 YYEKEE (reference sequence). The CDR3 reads CASSSQATGALYGYTF. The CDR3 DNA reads TGTGCCAGCAGTTCACAAGCGACAGGAGCCCTCTATGGCTACACCTTC. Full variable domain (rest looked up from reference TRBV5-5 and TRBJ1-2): DAGVTQSPTHLIKTRGQQVTLRCSPISGHKSVSWYQQVLGQGPQFIFQYYEKEERGRGNFPDRFSARQFPNYSSELNVNALLLGDSALYLCASSSQATGALYGYTFGSGTRLTVV.

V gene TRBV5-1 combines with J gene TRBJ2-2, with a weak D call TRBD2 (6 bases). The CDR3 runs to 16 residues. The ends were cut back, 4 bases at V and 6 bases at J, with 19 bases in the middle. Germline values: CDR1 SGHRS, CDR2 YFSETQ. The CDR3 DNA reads TGCGCCAGCAGCCCCGCGGCGGGGCTGGGGTCCGGGGAGCTGTTTTTT. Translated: CASSPAAGLGSGELFF.

CDR3 amino acids: CASSSPGGGLYEQYF. The CDR3 coding sequence is TGTGCCAGCAGCTCCCCTGGCGGGGGCCTTTACGAGCAGTACTTC. The rearrangement uses TRBV7-2 and TRBJ2-7, with D perhaps TRBD2 (7 bases). Per germline, CDR1 SGHTA and CDR2 FQGNSA. V lost 4 bases, J lost 4 bases, and 17 bases lay in between. The length of the CDR3 is 15 residues.

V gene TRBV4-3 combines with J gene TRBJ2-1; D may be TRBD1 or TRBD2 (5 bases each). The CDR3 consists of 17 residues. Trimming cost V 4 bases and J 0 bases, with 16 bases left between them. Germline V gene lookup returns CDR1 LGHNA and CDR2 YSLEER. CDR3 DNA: TGCGCCAGCAGCCCCCGATGGGACGGTAGCTCCTACAATGAGCAGTTCTTC. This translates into CASSPRWDGSSYNEQFF.

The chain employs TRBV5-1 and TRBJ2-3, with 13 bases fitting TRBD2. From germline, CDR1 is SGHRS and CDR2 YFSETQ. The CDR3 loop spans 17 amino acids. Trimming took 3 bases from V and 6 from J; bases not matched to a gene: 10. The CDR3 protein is CASSWTSGGSPKDTQYF. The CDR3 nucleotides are TGCGCCAGCAGCTGGACTAGCGGGGGTTCCCCCAAGGATACGCAGTATTTT. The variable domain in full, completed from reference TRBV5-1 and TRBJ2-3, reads KAGVTQTPRYLIKTRGQQVTLSCSPISGHRSVSWYQQTPGQGLQFLFEYFSETQRNKGNFPGRFSGRQFSNSRSEMNVSTLELGDSALYLCASSWTSGGSPKDTQYFGPGTRLTVL.

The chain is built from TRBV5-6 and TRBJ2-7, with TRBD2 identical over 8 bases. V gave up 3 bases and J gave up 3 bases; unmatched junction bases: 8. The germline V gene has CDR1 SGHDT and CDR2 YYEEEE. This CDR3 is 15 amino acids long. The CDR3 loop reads CASSSTGGTDYEQYF. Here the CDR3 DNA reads TGTGCCAGCAGCTCCACGGGGGGGACCGACTACGAGCAGTACTTC.

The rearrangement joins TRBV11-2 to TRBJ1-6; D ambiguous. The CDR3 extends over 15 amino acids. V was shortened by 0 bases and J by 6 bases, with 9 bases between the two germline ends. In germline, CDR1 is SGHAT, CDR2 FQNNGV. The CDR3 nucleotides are TGTGCCAGCAGCTTAGATCCGGCCCCTAATTCACCCCTCCACTTT. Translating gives CASSLDPAPNSPLHF.

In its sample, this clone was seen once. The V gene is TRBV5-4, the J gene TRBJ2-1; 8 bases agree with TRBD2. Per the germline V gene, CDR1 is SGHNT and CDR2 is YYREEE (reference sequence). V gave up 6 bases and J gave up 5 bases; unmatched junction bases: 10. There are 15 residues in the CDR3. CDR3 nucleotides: TGTGCCAGCACCCCCCCTAGCGGGCAGAACAATGAGCAGTTCTTC. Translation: CASTPPSGQNNEQFF.

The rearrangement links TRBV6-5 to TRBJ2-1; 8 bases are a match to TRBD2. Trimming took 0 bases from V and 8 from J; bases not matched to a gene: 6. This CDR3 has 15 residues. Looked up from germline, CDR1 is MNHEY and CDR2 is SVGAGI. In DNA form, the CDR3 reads TGTGCCAGCAGTTACTCCGGGACTAGTATATATGAGCAGTTCTTC. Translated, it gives CASSYSGTSIYEQFF.